This T cell receptor beta chain was recovered during a study of blood T cell repertoires in COVID-19. At the level of the study: Specimens from acute and convalescent COVID-19 originated in the United States, Italy and Spain. PBMCs, B-cell-depleted T cells, or T cells were the source of the cDNA or gDNA that made up the material.

Details on this clone: A read error may produce the germline difference seen at one junction end.

Per the original data handling: Reference gene primer amplification in the assay estimated nucleated cell counts. The protocol was immunoSEQ multiplex PCR, while the TCRdb copy is restricted to in-frame clones and leaves out a portion. That table furnishes V, J and clone size, whereas the DNA furnished D and trimming. Of about 120,000 clones in the sample, over 75% were seen once. CDR3 length: 13 residues. Looked up from germline, CDR1 is SGHDN and CDR2 is FVKESK. The receptor's source is a man in his sixties with acute or convalescent COVID-19. The chain couples TRBV14 to TRBJ2-7; a possible D gene is TRBD2 (5 bases). The sequencing input was peripheral blood. The CDR3 loop is CASSHHSGGLNFF. DNA of the CDR3: TGTGCCAGCAGCCACCACAGCGGAGGACTCAACTTCTTC.